Shown below are 9 T cell receptor beta chains from a single sample sequenced in a study of blood T cell repertoires in COVID-19. Data came from immunoSEQ multiplex PCR; TCRdb stores just in-frame clones and leaves some out. Of tens of thousands of clones in the sample, around 90% were seen once. Material: peripheral blood. The receptors originated from an elderly man with active or convalescent COVID-19.

The genes are TRBV5-1 and TRBJ1-4; tentatively, D is TRBD1 (5 bases). This CDR3 is 14 amino acids long. The V gene's germline CDR1 is SGHRS and CDR2 YFSETQ. V lost 4 bases and J lost 5, with 12 bases in between. The CDR3 nucleotides read TGCGCCAGCAGCCCCGGAGGGGCGAATGAAAAACTGTTTTTT. Translation: CASSPGGANEKLFF.

This rearrangement joins TRBV27 to TRBJ2-7; perhaps TRBD1 as D (6 bases). CDR3 length: 14 residues. CDR1 and CDR2 (germline): MNHEY, SMNVEV (reference sequence). Deletions cut 5 bases from V and 7 bases from J, with 18 bases between. This CDR3 reads CASSPRTAGAEQYV. In nucleotides, the CDR3 is TGTGCCAGCAGTCCCCGGACCGCAGGGGCAGAGCAGTACGTC.

This sequence joins TRBV6-5 and TRBJ1-1; D is possibly TRBD1 (6 bases). Germline loops: CDR1 MNHEY, CDR2 SVGAGI. The CDR3 consists of 14 residues. V lost 4 bases, J lost 6 bases, and 15 bases lay in between. CDR3 in amino acids: CASSFDEGVAEAFF. The CDR3 DNA is TGTGCCAGCAGTTTTGACGAGGGGGTAGCTGAAGCTTTCTTT.

V gene TRBV27 combines with J gene TRBJ1-5; D is unresolved. CDR3 size: 15 residues. The germline V gene encodes CDR1 MNHEY and CDR2 SMNVEV (reference sequence). The ends were cut back, 6 bases at V and 6 bases at J, with 18 bases in the middle. DNA for the CDR3: TGTGCCAGCAGCACGCTACCGCCGGAGGTTCAGCCCCAGCATTTT. Encoded protein: CASSTLPPEVQPQHF.

The V call is TRBV27, the J call TRBJ1-6; D might be TRBD1 (6 bases). The germline V and J ends were trimmed by 3 bases and 5 bases, with 17 bases remaining between them. Germline assignment: CDR1 MNHEY and CDR2 SMNVEV (reference sequence). The CDR3 consists of 17 residues. The CDR3 sequence: CASSFRQVQSHNSPLHF. CDR3 nucleotide sequence: TGTGCCAGCAGTTTTAGACAGGTCCAAAGTCATAATTCACCCCTCCACTTT.

This chain joins TRBV6-4 and TRBJ1-4, with 9 bases aligning to TRBD1. The length of the CDR3 is 16 residues. CDR1 and CDR2 from the germline V gene are MRHNA and SNTAGT. Trimming removed 4 bases from V and 5 bases from J; junction bases left unmatched: 8. The CDR3 sequence: CASSGLPGQGNEKLFF. CDR3 in DNA: TGTGCCAGCAGTGGACTACCAGGACAGGGGAATGAAAAACTGTTTTTT.

The chain links TRBV3-1 (or the pseudogene TRBV3-2) to TRBJ1-2; D unresolved. Germline loops: CDR1 LGHDT, CDR2 YNNKEL (reference sequence). V lost 2 bases to trimming and J lost 3 bases, with 13 bases between them. The CDR3 covers 15 residues. CDR3: CASSQSLAGYYGYTF. The CDR3, as DNA: TGTGCCAGCAGCCAATCTTTAGCCGGGTACTATGGCTACACCTTC.

This clone was observed a few times. V gene TRBV19 combines with J gene TRBJ1-6, with D possibly being TRBD1 (5 bases). V was clipped by 5 bases and J by 6 bases, with 14 bases between them. In germline, CDR1 is LNHDA, CDR2 SQIVND (reference sequence). This CDR3 comprises 15 residues. The CDR3 sequence is CASSWGGLSNSPLHF. CDR3 DNA sequence: TGTGCCAGTAGTTGGGGGGGACTGTCTAATTCACCCCTCCACTTT.

CDR3: CALFRGGQPQHF. The DNA for the CDR3 is TGTGCCCTATTCAGGGGCGGTCAGCCCCAGCATTTT. The chain has TRBV9 and TRBJ1-5; possibly TRBD1 for D (6 bases). V dropped 10 bases and J dropped 6 bases, with 14 bases sitting between them. CDR3 size: 12 residues. Germline-derived CDR1 and CDR2 are SGDLS and YYNGEE.